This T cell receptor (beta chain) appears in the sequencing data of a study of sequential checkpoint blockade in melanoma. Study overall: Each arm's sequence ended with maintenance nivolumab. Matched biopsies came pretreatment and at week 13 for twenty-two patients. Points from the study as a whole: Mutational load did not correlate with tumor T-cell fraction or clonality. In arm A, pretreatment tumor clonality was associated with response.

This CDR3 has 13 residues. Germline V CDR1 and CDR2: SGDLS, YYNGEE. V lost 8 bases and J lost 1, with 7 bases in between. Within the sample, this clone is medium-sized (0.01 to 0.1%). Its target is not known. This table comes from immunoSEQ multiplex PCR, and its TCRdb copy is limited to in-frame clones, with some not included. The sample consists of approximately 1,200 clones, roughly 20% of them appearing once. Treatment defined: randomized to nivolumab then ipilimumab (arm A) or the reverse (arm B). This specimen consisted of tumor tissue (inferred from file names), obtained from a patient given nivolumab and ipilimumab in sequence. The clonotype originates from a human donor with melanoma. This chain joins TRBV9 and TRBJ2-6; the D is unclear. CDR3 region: CASSESGANVLTF. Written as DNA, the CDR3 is TGTGCCAGTAGTGAGTCTGGGGCCAACGTCCTGACTTTC. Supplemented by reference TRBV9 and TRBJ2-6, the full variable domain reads DSGVTQTPKHLITATGQRVTLRCSPRSGDLSVYWYQQSLDQGLQFLIQYYNGEERAKGNILERFSAQQFPDLHSELNLSSLELGDSALYFCASSESGANVLTFGAGSRLTVL.